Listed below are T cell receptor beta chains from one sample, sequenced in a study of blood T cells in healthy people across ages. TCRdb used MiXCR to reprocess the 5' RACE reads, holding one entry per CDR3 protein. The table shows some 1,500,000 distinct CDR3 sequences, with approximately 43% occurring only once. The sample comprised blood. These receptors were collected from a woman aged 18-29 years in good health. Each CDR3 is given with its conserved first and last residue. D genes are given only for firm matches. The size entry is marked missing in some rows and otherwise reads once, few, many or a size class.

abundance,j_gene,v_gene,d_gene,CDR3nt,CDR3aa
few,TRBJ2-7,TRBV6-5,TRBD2,TGTGCCAGCAGTTACTCAGGACTAGTGAATTACGAGCAGTACTTC,CASSYSGLVNYEQYF
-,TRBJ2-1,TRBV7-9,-,TGTGCCAGCAGCTTAGATGTCGCCCCGGTGTACAATGAGCAGTTCTTC,CASSLDVAPVYNEQFF
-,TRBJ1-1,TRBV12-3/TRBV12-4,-,TGTGCCAGCAGGCCTACGGGCACTGAAGCTTTCTTT,CASRPTGTEAFF
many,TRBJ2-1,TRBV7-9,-,TGCGCCAGCAGCACCAACCGTGGGGGCAATGAGCAGTTCTTC,CASSTNRGGNEQFF
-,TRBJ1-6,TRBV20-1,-,TGCAGTGCTAGCGAGGGATCCTATAATTCACCCCTCCACTTT,CSASEGSYNSPLHF
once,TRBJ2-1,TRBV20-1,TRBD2,TGCAGTGCTTGGCCGGGACTAGGGGACAATGAGCAGTTCTTC,CSAWPGLGDNEQFF
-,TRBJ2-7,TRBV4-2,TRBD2,TGTGCCAGCAGCCAGCAACTAGCGCGAGGACCCTACGAGCAGTACTTC,CASSQQLARGPYEQYF
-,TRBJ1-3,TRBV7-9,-,TGTGCCGGAGGCAGACCGAGCTCTGGAAACACCATATATTTT,CAGGRPSSGNTIYF
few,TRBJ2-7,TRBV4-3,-,TGCGCCAGCAGCCAAGGGGTTAGCGCTTTCTCCTACGAGCAGTACTTC,CASSQGVSAFSYEQYF
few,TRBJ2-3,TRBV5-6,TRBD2,TGTGCCAGCACTCTCCCGGGACTAGCGGGGGGGCTCCCAGATACGCAGTATTTT,CASTLPGLAGGLPDTQYF
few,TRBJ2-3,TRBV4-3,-,TGCGCCAGCAGCCAAGCCCAGGGGACCGATACGCAGTATTTT,CASSQAQGTDTQYF
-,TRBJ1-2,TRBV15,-,TGTGCCACCAGCAGAGCTCGAACAGGACTGGCTAACTATGGCTACACCTTC,CATSRARTGLANYGYTF
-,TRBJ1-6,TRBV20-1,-,TGCAGTGCTAGGGACATTATGAGCTCCTATAATTCACCCCTCCACTTT,CSARDIMSSYNSPLHF
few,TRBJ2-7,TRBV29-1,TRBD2,TGCAGCGCCCCCGACCCGGGACTAGCGGACTACAATGAGCAGTACTTC,CSAPDPGLADYNEQYF
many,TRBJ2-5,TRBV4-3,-,TGCGCCAGCAGCCAAGTATTGCAAGAGACCCAGTACTTC,CASSQVLQETQYF
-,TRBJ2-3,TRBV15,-,TGTGCCACCAGCAGAGCGATAAGGCAGCTCACAGATACGCAGTATTTT,CATSRAIRQLTDTQYF
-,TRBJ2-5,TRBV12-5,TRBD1,TGTGCTAGTGGTTTTCCCGAGGACAGGGTCAAGCAAGGTCAAGAGACCCAGTACTTC,CASGFPEDRVKQGQETQYF
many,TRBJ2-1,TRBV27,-,TGTGCCAGCAACCACGGGAGTGGTCCCGACAATGAGCAGTTCTTC,CASNHGSGPDNEQFF
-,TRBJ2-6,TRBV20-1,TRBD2,TGCAGTGCTAGAGATCGAGCGGGAGACTCTGGGGCCAACGTCCTGACTTTC,CSARDRAGDSGANVLTF
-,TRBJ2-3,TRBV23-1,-,TGCGCCAGCAGTCAATCGACGTGCCTGAATCCCCTCGCTCGAACTAGCACAGATACGCAGTATTTT,CASSQSTCLNPLARTSTDTQYF
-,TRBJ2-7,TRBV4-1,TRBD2,TGCGCAGGGGGTAGCGGGAATGGGTACAATGAGCAGTACTTC,CAGGSGNGYNEQYF
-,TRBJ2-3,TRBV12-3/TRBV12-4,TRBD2,TGTGCCAGCACCCGACTTAGGAGCGGGGGGCTAAACCCCAGGGCAGATACGCCGTATTTT,CASTRLRSGGLNPRADTPYF
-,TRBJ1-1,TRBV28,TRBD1,TGTGCCAGCAGACCTCCGGGACAGGGCACACACACTGAAGCTTTCTTT,CASRPPGQGTHTEAFF
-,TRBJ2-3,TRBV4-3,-,TGCGCCGGCAGCCAAGGACTCTTTGGGGATACGCAGTATTTT,CAGSQGLFGDTQYF
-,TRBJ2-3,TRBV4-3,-,TGCGCCAGCAGCCAAGTTGTTCCTGGCGGGCTACTTAGCACAGATACGCAGTATTTT,CASSQVVPGGLLSTDTQYF
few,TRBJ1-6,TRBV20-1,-,TGCAGTGCTAGGGTCGGGACCAATTCACCCCTCCACTTT,CSARVGTNSPLHF
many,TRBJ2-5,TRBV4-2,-,TGTGCCAGCAGCCGGTACGGTCCGGAGGCAGAGACCCAGTACTTC,CASSRYGPEAETQYF
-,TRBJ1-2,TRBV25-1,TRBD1,TGTGCCAGCAGTGAGGCGGACAGGGGTTCGGATGGCTACACCTTC,CASSEADRGSDGYTF
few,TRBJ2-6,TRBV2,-,TGTGCCAGCAATCCTGGGACCTCACGCTCTGGGGCCAACGTCCTGACTTTC,CASNPGTSRSGANVLTF
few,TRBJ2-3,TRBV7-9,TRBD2,TGTGCCAGCAGCCCAGGTGCTAGCGGCCTCACAGATACGCAGTATTTT,CASSPGASGLTDTQYF
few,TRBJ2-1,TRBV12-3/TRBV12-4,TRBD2,TGTGCCAGCATCTATGGGCTAGCGGGGGGTAATGAGCAGTTCTTC,CASIYGLAGGNEQFF
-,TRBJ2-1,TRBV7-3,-,TGTGCCAGCAGCTCGAGATCGGGACCCCAGAAGGAGCAGTTCTTC,CASSSRSGPQKEQFF
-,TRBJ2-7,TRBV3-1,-,TGTGCCAGCAGCTACACTTTCCGTCAGGGTCCTTCCGAGCAGTACTTC,CASSYTFRQGPSEQYF
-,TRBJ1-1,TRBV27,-,TGTGCCAGCAGTCCCCGGACAACCGCTGAAGCTTTCTTT,CASSPRTTAEAFF
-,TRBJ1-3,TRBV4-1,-,TGCGCCAGCGTTCACATAGGGGGCTCTGGAAACACCATATATTTT,CASVHIGGSGNTIYF
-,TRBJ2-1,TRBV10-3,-,TGTGCCATCAGCCAGCACCGCAATGAGCAGTTCTTC,CAISQHRNEQFF
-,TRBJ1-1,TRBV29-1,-,TGCAGCGTTCAAAGAACTACTGAAGCTTTCTTT,CSVQRTTEAFF
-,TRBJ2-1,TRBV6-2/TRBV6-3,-,TGTGCCAGCAGTTACCAGGGTGCCGCGGATGAGCAGTTCTTC,CASSYQGAADEQFF
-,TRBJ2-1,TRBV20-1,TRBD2,TGCAGTGCTAGATCCAGGGCTTCCGGGGGGTCCTACAATGAGCAGTTCTTC,CSARSRASGGSYNEQFF